Below are 21 T cell receptor beta chains sequenced from a single sample in a study of cytomegalovirus exposure and HLA in healthy donors. Generated by immunoSEQ multiplex PCR, the TCRdb table keeps only in-frame clones and is missing some. The table includes approximately 160,000 clones, just under 90% detected once. Sequenced input: PBMCs. The receptors here all came from a man aged 18 to 30 in good health and CMV-seropositive.

CDR3 region: CASRGGQPNTEAFF. DNA of the CDR3: TGTGCCAGTAGGGGCGGACAGCCGAACACTGAAGCTTTCTTT. The chain recombines TRBV19 with TRBJ1-1, with D tentatively TRBD1 (6 bases). Germline lookup yields CDR1 LNHDA and CDR2 SQIVND (reference sequence). The V and J ends lost 6 bases and 1 base respectively, with 12 bases between them. The CDR3 extends over 14 amino acids.

The gene calls are TRBV27 and TRBJ2-2; no clear D gene. The germline CDR1 and CDR2 sequences are MNHEY and SMNVEV (reference sequence). V was shortened by 3 bases and J by 4 bases, with 9 bases between the two germline ends. The CDR3 sequence is 14 residues long. The CDR3, as DNA: TGTGCCAGCAGTTTTAACAGTGCCACCGGGGAGCTGTTTTTT. Translation: CASSFNSATGELFF.

V is TRBV2 and J is TRBJ1-1, with TRBD1 as a possible D gene (6 bases). This CDR3 has 14 residues. V was clipped by 5 bases and J by 7 bases, with 17 bases between them. In germline, CDR1 is SNHLY, CDR2 FYNNEI. This CDR3 reads CASSIEQGRHEAFF. The DNA for the CDR3 is TGTGCCAGCAGTATCGAACAGGGCCGCCATGAAGCTTTCTTT. Full variable domain (rest looked up from reference TRBV2 and TRBJ1-1): EPEVTQTPSHQVTQMGQEVILRCVPISNHLYFYWYRQILGQKVEFLVSFYNNEISEKSEIFDDQFSVERPDGSNFTLKIRSTKLEDSAMYFCASSIEQGRHEAFFGQGTRLTVV.

The chain combines TRBV11-2 with TRBJ1-2; D call uncertain. V was cut by 4 bases and J by 8 bases, with 17 bases left in between. This CDR3 has 14 residues. Germline CDR1 reads SGHAT; CDR2 reads FQNNGV. This chain's CDR3 is CASSSLDPGKGYTF. The CDR3 DNA sequence: TGTGCCAGCAGCTCCTTAGACCCAGGCAAGGGCTACACCTTC.

The chain joins TRBV7-8 to TRBJ2-5, with TRBD2 matching over 15 bases. CDR3 length equals 20 residues. After removal of 1 base from V and 2 bases from J, the junction contained 11 bases not matched to a gene. Germline V gives CDR1 SGHVS, CDR2 FQNEAQ. This CDR3 is CASSLVRTSGRAPRQETQYF. The CDR3 nucleotides read TGTGCCAGCAGCTTAGTCCGGACTAGCGGGAGGGCCCCACGGCAAGAGACCCAGTACTTC.

This chain links TRBV29-1 with TRBJ2-3; 7 bases line up with TRBD1. The CDR3 has 14 amino acids. CDR1 and CDR2 (germline): SQVTM, ANQGSEA. The trim removed 0 bases at V and 4 bases at J, leaving 4 bases unmatched. DNA of the CDR3: TGCAGCGTTGAAGAGAACAGGGGTCCAGATACGCAGTATTTT. This encodes CSVEENRGPDTQYF.

The chain recombines TRBV7-6 with TRBJ2-7, with 9 positions matching TRBD2. V was pared by 5 bases and J by 2 bases, with 4 bases of the junction left unmatched. CDR1 SGHVS and CDR2 FNYEAQ come from the germline V gene. This CDR3 is 14 amino acids long. This CDR3 reads CASSPAGGAYEQYF. The CDR3 nucleotides are TGTGCCAGCAGCCCGGCGGGAGGGGCCTACGAGCAGTACTTC.

The rearrangement joins TRBV7-3 to TRBJ2-1; TRBD2 might be the D (5 bases). This CDR3 is 13 amino acids long. From germline, CDR1 is SGHTA and CDR2 FQGTGA. The V and J ends lost 5 bases and 9 bases respectively, with 14 bases between them. Here the CDR3 reads CASSRPGLAEQFF. The DNA for the CDR3 is TGTGCCAGCAGCCGACCGGGGTTAGCTGAGCAGTTCTTC.

The rearrangement uses TRBV7-9 and TRBJ2-5; 8 bases are a match to TRBD1. The V and J ends lost 0 bases and 5 bases, in that order; junction bases with no gene match: 5. This CDR3 comprises 15 residues. Looked up from germline, CDR1 is SEHNR and CDR2 is FQNEAQ (reference sequence). CDR3 nucleotide sequence: TGTGCCAGCAGCTTAGCTGGACAGGGACGGGAGACCCAGTACTTC. Translated: CASSLAGQGRETQYF.

The chain joins TRBV5-1 to TRBJ2-7, with 7 bases that match TRBD1. After removal of 0 bases from V and 7 bases from J, the junction contained 4 bases not matched to a gene. CDR1 and CDR2 (germline): SGHRS, YFSETQ. This CDR3 is built from 13 residues. For the CDR3, the DNA is TGCGCCAGCAGCTTGGGGGGACAGCGGGAGCAGTACTTC. Translation gives CASSLGGQREQYF.

The chain carries TRBV7-3 and TRBJ2-7, with 7 bases matching TRBD2. With 1 base clipped from V and 5 bases from J, the junction kept 8 bases outside the gene matches. Looked up from germline, CDR1 is SGHTA and CDR2 is FQGTGA. CDR3 length equals 15 residues. For the CDR3, the DNA is TGTGCCAGCAGCTTAAATGGCGGGAGTTCGGACGAGCAGTACTTC. Translation gives CASSLNGGSSDEQYF.

This chain links TRBV15 with TRBJ2-3; D ambiguous. This CDR3 has 15 amino acids. Germline-derived CDR1 and CDR2 are LNHNV and YYDKDF (reference sequence). The germline V and J ends were trimmed by 5 bases and 0 bases, with 12 bases remaining between them. The CDR3 loop is CATSVTPLSTDTQYF. CDR3 nucleotides: TGTGCCACCAGCGTGACACCCCTTAGCACAGATACGCAGTATTTT.

This chain joins TRBV7-6 and TRBJ1-1, with TRBD1 matching 7 bases. Trimming took 1 base from V and 4 from J; bases not matched to a gene: 6. Germline V gives CDR1 SGHVS, CDR2 FNYEAQ. CDR3 length: 15 residues. CDR3: CASSLERGLGTEAFF. CDR3 nucleotides: TGTGCCAGCAGCTTAGAAAGGGGGCTAGGCACTGAAGCTTTCTTT.

The chain employs TRBV5-1 and TRBJ2-5; 9 bases map to TRBD1. CDR3 length: 14 amino acids. J lost 5 bases, V lost 3 bases, and 5 bases had no gene match. The germline gives CDR1 SGHRS, CDR2 YFSETQ. The CDR3 bases are TGCGCCAGCAGCTCCCCACAGGGGGCTGAGACCCAGTACTTC. It translates to CASSSPQGAETQYF.

The rearrangement joins TRBV5-1 to TRBJ2-1; D is uncertain. This CDR3 spans 17 amino acids. Germline V lookup: CDR1 SGHRS, CDR2 YFSETQ. V was shortened by 0 bases and J by 1 base, with 14 bases between the two germline ends. CDR3 region: CASSLDLVAGSYNEQFF. For the CDR3, the DNA is TGCGCCAGCAGCTTGGACCTTGTGGCAGGTTCCTACAATGAGCAGTTCTTC.

This chain uses TRBV4-1 with TRBJ2-7; D remains ambiguous. The germline V gene encodes CDR1 MGHRA and CDR2 YSYEKL. CDR3 size: 14 residues. Trimming stripped 4 bases from V and 2 bases from J, with 12 bases between. CDR3 sequence reads: CASSLSSGTYEQYF. In DNA form, the CDR3 reads TGCGCCAGCAGCCTTTCGTCAGGTACCTACGAGCAGTACTTC.

V and J are TRBV4-2 and TRBJ1-5; a weak D match, TRBD1 (5 bases). V lost 0 bases to trimming and J lost 0 bases, with 18 bases between them. The V gene's germline CDR1 is LGHNA and CDR2 YNFKEQ. The CDR3 sequence is 19 residues long. The CDR3 bases are TGTGCCAGCAGCCAAGATCCCAGTGTAGGGGAAGATAGCAATCAGCCCCAGCATTTT. It yields the protein CASSQDPSVGEDSNQPQHF.

The gene calls are TRBV28 and TRBJ1-5; weak D call: TRBD1 (5 bases). The CDR3 is 15 amino acids. Germline CDR1 MDHEN, CDR2 SYDVKM. Trimming left V 3 bases short and J 7 bases short, with 16 bases between. CDR3 sequence: CASSFTGTARQPQHF. CDR3 coding DNA: TGTGCCAGCAGTTTTACAGGAACAGCGAGGCAGCCCCAGCATTTT.

This clone was seen a few times. The chain is built from TRBV4-2 and TRBJ2-7; 8 bases are a match to TRBD1. The CDR3 is 16 amino acids. In germline, CDR1 is LGHNA, CDR2 YNFKEQ. J lost 2 bases, V lost 1 base, and 7 bases had no gene match. The DNA for the CDR3 is TGTGCCAGCAGCCAAGCAAGGACAGGGTTCGCCTACGAGCAGTACTTC. Encoded protein: CASSQARTGFAYEQYF.

The chain carries TRBV6-1 and TRBJ1-2; TRBD1 matches 9 bases. J lost 6 bases, V lost 8 bases, and 4 bases had no gene match. This CDR3 spans 12 amino acids. Germline CDR1 is MNHNS and CDR2 is SASEGT. The chain's CDR3 is CASRRTGDGYTF. The CDR3 DNA is TGTGCCAGCCGCAGGACAGGGGATGGCTACACCTTC.

This chain uses TRBV11-2 with TRBJ2-3, with TRBD2 identical over 7 bases. In germline, CDR1 is SGHAT, CDR2 FQNNGV. The CDR3 has 14 amino acids. J lost 1 base, V lost 8 bases, and 6 bases had no gene match. The chain's CDR3 is CASGGLGGTDTQYF. The CDR3, as DNA: TGTGCCAGCGGAGGACTAGGTGGCACAGATACGCAGTATTTT.